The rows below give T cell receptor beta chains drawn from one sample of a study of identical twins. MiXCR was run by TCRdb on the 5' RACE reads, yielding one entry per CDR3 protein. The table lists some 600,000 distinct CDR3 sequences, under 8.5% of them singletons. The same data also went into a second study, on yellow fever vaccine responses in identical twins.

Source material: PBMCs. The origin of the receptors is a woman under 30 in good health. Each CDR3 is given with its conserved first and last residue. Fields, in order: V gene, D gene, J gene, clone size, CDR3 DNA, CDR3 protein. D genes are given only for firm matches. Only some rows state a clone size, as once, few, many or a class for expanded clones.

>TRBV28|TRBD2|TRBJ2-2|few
TGTGCCAGCACCCTGACTAGCACTCCCGGGGAGCTGTTTTTT
CASTLTSTPGELFF
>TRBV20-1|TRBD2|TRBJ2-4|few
TGCAGTGCTAGAGATGGGCGGGGGGGGGTCAAAAACATTCAGTACTTC
CSARDGRGGVKNIQYF
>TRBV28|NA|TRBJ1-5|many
TGTGCCAGCAGTTTAGGGGTTAGGGGGGCCCAGCATTTT
CASSLGVRGAQHF
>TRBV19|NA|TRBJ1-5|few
TGTGCCAGTAGTATTGGTTTAAAGGAGGGAAGTCAGCCCCAGCATTTT
CASSIGLKEGSQPQHF
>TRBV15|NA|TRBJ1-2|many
TGTGCCACCAGCAGAGGCGACTATGGCTACACCTTC
CATSRGDYGYTF
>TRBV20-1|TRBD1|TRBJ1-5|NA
TGCAGTGCTAGGGAGGGGGCGGGGGATCAGCCCCAGCATTTT
CSAREGAGDQPQHF
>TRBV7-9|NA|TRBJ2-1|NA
TGTGCCAGCAGCCCGCCGGATCAGTTCTTC
CASSPPDQFF
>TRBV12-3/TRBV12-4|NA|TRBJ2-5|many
TGTGCCAGCAGTTTATTGGTAACAAGCGGCCAAGAGACCCAGTACTTC
CASSLLVTSGQETQYF
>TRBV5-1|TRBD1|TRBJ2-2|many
TGCGCCAGCAGCTTGGGGACAGGCCTCACAGGCACCGGGGAGCTGTTTTTT
CASSLGTGLTGTGELFF
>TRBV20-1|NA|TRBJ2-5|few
TGCAGTGCCACGGCAAGTGGGGGGAAAACCCAGTACTTC
CSATASGGKTQYF
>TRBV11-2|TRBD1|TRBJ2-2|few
TGTGCCAGCAGACCCACCGGGACAGGGTTTTCCGGGGAGCTGTTTTTT
CASRPTGTGFSGELFF
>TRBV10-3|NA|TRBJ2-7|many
TGTGCCATCACCCCGGGTACCCAGGGTTACGAGCAGTACTTC
CAITPGTQGYEQYF